Below are 14 T cell receptor beta chains sequenced from a single sample in a study of T-cell reconstitution after alpha-beta-depleted transplantation in children. Unique molecular identifiers were built into the TCRbeta library. TCRdb re-called the PCR reads through MiXCR, storing one row per CDR3 protein. Here the sample spans fewer than 550,000 distinct CDR3 sequences, around 15% being singletons. The starting material was PBMCs, mostly from graft donor cells, obtained 360 days after TCRalphabeta/CD19-depleted stem cell transplant. Every receptor here comes from a boy in the first two years of life who had a stem cell transplant for Wiskott-Aldrich syndrome, so the T cells may come from the graft donor.

The rearrangement joins TRBV6-1 to TRBJ2-1, with TRBD1 matching 7 bases. Per germline, CDR1 MNHNS and CDR2 SASEGT. The J segment lost 5 bases and the V segment lost 7 bases, leaving 5 bases of the junction unmatched. CDR3 length equals 13 residues. CDR3 residues: CASTRTGHNEQFF. The CDR3 bases are TGTGCCAGCACAAGGACAGGTCACAATGAGCAGTTCTTC.

The gene calls are TRBV29-1 and TRBJ2-1; 7 bases are a match to TRBD2. CDR3 length: 12 amino acids. Unmatched junction bases numbered 11, after V lost 2 bases and J lost 16 bases. Looked up from germline, CDR1 is SQVTM and CDR2 is ANQGSEA. The CDR3 is CSVELLAMGFFF. The CDR3 region has the DNA TGCAGCGTTGAACTACTAGCGATGGGATTTTTCTTC.

This clonotype was counted only a few times. The chain combines TRBV5-1 with TRBJ2-2; tentative D call: TRBD2 (5 bases). CDR3 length: 14 amino acids. CDR1 is SGHRS, CDR2 YFSETQ, per germline. V dropped 2 bases and J dropped 3 bases, with 8 bases sitting between them. The CDR3 region is CASSLPEDTGELFF. CDR3 in DNA: TGCGCCAGCAGCTTACCGGAGGACACCGGGGAGCTGTTTTTT.

This clonotype was recorded a few times. The chain combines TRBV11-2 with TRBJ2-1, with D possibly being TRBD2 (6 bases). This CDR3 has 15 residues. Germline lookup yields CDR1 SGHAT and CDR2 FQNNGV. V shed 5 bases and J shed 2 bases, with 13 bases lying between them. CDR3: CASSNRLGPYNEQFF. CDR3 in DNA: TGTGCCAGCAGCAACCGACTAGGTCCCTACAATGAGCAGTTCTTC.

This clonotype was recorded a few times. The J gene is TRBJ2-7, the V gene TRBV20-1; TRBD2 aligns across 9 bases. The J segment lost 2 bases and the V segment lost 6 bases, leaving 11 bases of the junction unmatched. The CDR3 covers 15 residues. Per germline, CDR1 DFQATT and CDR2 SNEGSKA (reference sequence). CDR3 in amino acids: CSATPLTSGPYEQYF. Here the CDR3 DNA reads TGCAGTGCCACCCCTTTGACTAGCGGTCCCTACGAGCAGTACTTC.

V gene TRBV9 combines with J gene TRBJ1-2; 8 positions agree with TRBD1. The CDR3 is 14 residues long. Germline loops: CDR1 SGDLS, CDR2 YYNGEE. Unmatched junction bases numbered 7, after V lost 4 bases and J lost 5 bases. The CDR3 DNA is TGTGCCAGCAGCTCAGGACAGGGAGGGTATGGCTACACCTTC. As protein: CASSSGQGGYGYTF. Based on the CDR3 plus reference TRBV9 and TRBJ1-2, the full variable domain is DSGVTQTPKHLITATGQRVTLRCSPRSGDLSVYWYQQSLDQGLQFLIQYYNGEERAKGNILERFSAQQFPDLHSELNLSSLELGDSALYFCASSSGQGGYGYTFGSGTRLTVV.

The chain links TRBV3-1 to TRBJ2-5, with a tentative D call TRBD2 (6 bases). Looked up from germline, CDR1 is LGHDT and CDR2 is YNNKEL (reference sequence). This CDR3 spans 13 amino acids. Trimming stripped 3 bases from V and 5 bases from J, with 10 bases between. In DNA, the CDR3 is TGTGCCAGCAGCCACGGGGGACGGGAGACCCAGTACTTC. It encodes CASSHGGRETQYF.

This clonotype was counted ten times or more. This chain links TRBV25-1 with TRBJ2-5; weak D call: TRBD1 (6 bases). This CDR3 spans 13 amino acids. Per germline, CDR1 MGHDK and CDR2 SYGVNS. V was cut by 5 bases and J by 2 bases, with 9 bases left in between. CDR3 nucleotide sequence: TGTGCCAGCAGTTTCCAGGGGCAAGAGACCCAGTACTTC. It encodes CASSFQGQETQYF.

The V and J genes are TRBV18 and TRBJ2-7, with TRBD2 matching over 9 bases. Trimming took 3 bases from V and 4 from J; bases not matched to a gene: 7. Germline CDR1 reads KGHSH; CDR2 reads LQKENI. The CDR3 consists of 15 residues. CDR3 protein: CASSPIPGLAYEQYF. The CDR3 DNA reads TGTGCCAGCTCACCGATCCCGGGACTAGCATACGAGCAGTACTTC.

This rearrangement joins TRBV29-1 to TRBJ2-5, with D unclear. The CDR3 extends over 12 amino acids. The germline CDR1 and CDR2 sequences are SQVTM and ANQGSEA. V shed 4 bases and J shed 3 bases, with 9 bases lying between them. The CDR3 coding sequence is TGCAGCGTTGCCCTAACAGAAGAGACCCAGTACTTC. Encoded protein: CSVALTEETQYF.

This clonotype turned up a few times. This rearrangement joins TRBV12-3 or TRBV12-4 to TRBJ2-1; D unresolved. This CDR3 comprises 11 residues. Trimming removed 3 bases from V and 9 bases from J, with 6 bases in between. In nucleotides, the CDR3 is TGTGCCAGCAGTTTCCCGGGTGAGCAGTTCTTC. It codes for CASSFPGEQFF.

The chain carries TRBV5-6 and TRBJ2-2, with D perhaps TRBD1 (6 bases). V was cut by 4 bases and J by 2 bases, with 15 bases left in between. Germline V lookup: CDR1 SGHDT, CDR2 YYEEEE. The CDR3 spans 16 residues. CDR3 amino acids: CASSRGQIYNTGELFF. DNA for the CDR3: TGTGCCAGCAGCCGCGGACAGATTTATAACACCGGGGAGCTGTTTTTT.

Here the CDR3 DNA reads TGCGCCAGCAGCCGACCACCGGGACCCGAGGCCTACGAGCAGTACTTC. It encodes CASSRPPGPEAYEQYF. The chain joins TRBV5-1 to TRBJ2-7; D could derive from TRBD1 or TRBD2 (5 bases each). CDR3 length equals 16 residues. V lost 4 bases, J lost 2 bases, and 19 bases lay in between. The V gene's germline CDR1 is SGHRS and CDR2 YFSETQ. Looking up the rest from reference TRBV5-1 and TRBJ2-7 gives the full variable domain: KAGVTQTPRYLIKTRGQQVTLSCSPISGHRSVSWYQQTPGQGLQFLFEYFSETQRNKGNFPGRFSGRQFSNSRSEMNVSTLELGDSALYLCASSRPPGPEAYEQYFGPGTRLTVT.

V usage is TRBV20-1 and J usage is TRBJ2-5, with 10 bases identical to TRBD1. CDR3 size: 16 residues. CDR1 and CDR2 (germline): DFQATT, SNEGSKA (reference sequence). V trimming: 1 base; J trimming: 2 bases; junction bases outside the gene matches: 7. In DNA, the CDR3 is TGCAGTGCTAGAGGCCGGGGACAGGGGTCTCAAGAGACCCAGTACTTC. It is translated as CSARGRGQGSQETQYF.